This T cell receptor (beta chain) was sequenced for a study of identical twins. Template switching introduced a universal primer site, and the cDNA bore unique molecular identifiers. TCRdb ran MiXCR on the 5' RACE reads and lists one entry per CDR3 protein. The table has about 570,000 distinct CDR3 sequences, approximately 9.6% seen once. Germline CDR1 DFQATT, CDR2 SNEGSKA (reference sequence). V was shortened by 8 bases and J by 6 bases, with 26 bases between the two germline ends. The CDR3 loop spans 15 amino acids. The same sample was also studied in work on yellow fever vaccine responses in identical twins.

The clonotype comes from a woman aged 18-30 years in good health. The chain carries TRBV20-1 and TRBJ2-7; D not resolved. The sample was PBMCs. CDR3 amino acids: CSSRKGHTDGSEQYF. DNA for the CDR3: TGCAGTTCCAGAAAGGGTCACACCGACGGTAGCGAGCAGTACTTC.